The T cell receptor (beta chain) described here comes from a study of beta chain features in type 1 diabetes. Study-level results: Within patients, naive, central memory and Treg TCRB repertoires seemed more similar than within healthy donors. Researchers report that Type 1 diabetes patients had moderately but significantly shorter TCRB CDR3s across all four CD4+ subsets.

The V end was cut by 0 bases, the J end by 5 bases, with 12 bases between. Per germline, CDR1 SGHRS and CDR2 YFSETQ. CDR3 length: 15 residues. Naive, central memory, regulatory and stem cell-like memory cells within the CD4+ compartment were sorted using CD45RO/CCR7/CD25/CD127/CD95/CD27. Sorted populations all exceeded 95% purity. All of the isolated RNA was reverse transcribed, so expressed TCRB transcripts were sequenced. The table came from immunoSEQ multiplex PCR; TCRdb's copy has only in-frame clones and leaves some out. In the table there are about 160,000 clones, 8% to 8.5% of which are singletons. Points on this clone: No antigen is known for it.

Sequenced material: central memory CD4+ T cells from blood. The chain uses TRBV5-1 and TRBJ2-1, with D perhaps TRBD1 (5 bases). The TCR comes from a young woman with type 1 diabetes. The CDR3 here is CASSLVSGRDNEQFF. In nucleotides, the CDR3 is TGCGCCAGCAGCTTGGTGAGTGGCAGGGACAATGAGCAGTTCTTC.